This is a list of T cell receptor beta chains from one sample in a study of T cells after yellow fever vaccination. TCRdb reprocessed the 5' RACE reads with MiXCR, giving one entry per CDR3 protein. Of around 610,000 distinct CDR3 sequences listed, approximately 12% are singletons. The sequencing used PBMCs, collected on the day of the yellow fever booster vaccination. The receptors stem from a man aged 30 to 39 who received the YFV17D yellow fever vaccine. Both conserved end residues are trimmed from each CDR3. The order of the fields is V gene, CDR3 protein.

>TRBV5-4
ASSLVGWGETQY
>TRBV12-3/TRBV12-4
ASSSGVANYGYT
>TRBV28
ASTRGAYNEQF
>TRBV2
ASSRPDRVKGMNTEAF
>TRBV10-1
ASSGSFYEQY
>TRBV6-1
ASSVGQGNYEQY
>TRBV7-6
ASSLVDLPDNEQF
>TRBV7-2
ASSAGLAGVYEQY
>TRBV14
ASSQDITSTDTQY
>TRBV21-1
ASSTPRAGRGDEQY